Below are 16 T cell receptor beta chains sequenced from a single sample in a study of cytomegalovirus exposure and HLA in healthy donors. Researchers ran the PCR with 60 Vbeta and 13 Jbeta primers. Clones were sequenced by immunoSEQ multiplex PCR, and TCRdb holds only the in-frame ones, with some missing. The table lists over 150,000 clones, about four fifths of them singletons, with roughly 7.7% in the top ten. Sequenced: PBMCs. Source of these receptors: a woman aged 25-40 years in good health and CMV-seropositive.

The CDR3 protein is CASSLGPPGSGPQHF. The DNA of the CDR3 is TGTGCCAGCAGTTTAGGGCCCCCGGGGTCAGGGCCCCAGCATTTT. The chain combines TRBV28 with TRBJ1-5; D is ambiguous. Deletions cut 2 bases from V and 9 bases from J, with 17 bases between. The CDR3 has 15 amino acids. CDR1 is MDHEN, CDR2 SYDVKM, per germline.

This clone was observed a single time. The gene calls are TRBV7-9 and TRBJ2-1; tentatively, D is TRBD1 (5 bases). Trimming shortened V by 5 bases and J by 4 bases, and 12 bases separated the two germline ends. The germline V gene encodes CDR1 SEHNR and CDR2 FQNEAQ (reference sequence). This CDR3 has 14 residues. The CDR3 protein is CASSPDTWYNEQFF. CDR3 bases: TGTGCCAGCAGCCCGGACACCTGGTACAATGAGCAGTTCTTC.

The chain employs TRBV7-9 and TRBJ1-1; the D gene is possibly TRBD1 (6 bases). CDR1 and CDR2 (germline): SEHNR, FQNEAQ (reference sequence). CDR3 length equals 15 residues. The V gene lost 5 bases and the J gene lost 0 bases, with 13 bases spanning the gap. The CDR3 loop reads CASSPLGGLNTEAFF. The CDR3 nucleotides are TGTGCCAGCAGCCCCCTAGGGGGATTGAACACTGAAGCTTTCTTT.

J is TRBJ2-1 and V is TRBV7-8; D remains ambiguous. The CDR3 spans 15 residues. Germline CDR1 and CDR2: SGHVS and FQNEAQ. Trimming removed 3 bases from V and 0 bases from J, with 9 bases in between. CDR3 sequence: CASSFLRDSYNEQFF. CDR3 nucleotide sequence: TGTGCCAGCAGCTTCCTGAGAGACTCCTACAATGAGCAGTTCTTC. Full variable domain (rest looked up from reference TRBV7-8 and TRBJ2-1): GAGVSQSPRYKVAKRGQDVALRCDPISGHVSLFWYQQALGQGPEFLTYFQNEAQLDKSGLPSDRFFAERPEGSVSTLKIQRTQQEDSAVYLCASSFLRDSYNEQFFGPGTRLTVL.

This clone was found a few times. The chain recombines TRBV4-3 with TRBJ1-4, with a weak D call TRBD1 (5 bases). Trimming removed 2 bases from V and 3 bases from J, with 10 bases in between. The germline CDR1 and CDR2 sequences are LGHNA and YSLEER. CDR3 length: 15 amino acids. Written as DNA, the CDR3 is TGCGCCAGCAGCCAACAGAAACAGGCTAATGAAAAACTGTTTTTT. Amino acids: CASSQQKQANEKLFF.

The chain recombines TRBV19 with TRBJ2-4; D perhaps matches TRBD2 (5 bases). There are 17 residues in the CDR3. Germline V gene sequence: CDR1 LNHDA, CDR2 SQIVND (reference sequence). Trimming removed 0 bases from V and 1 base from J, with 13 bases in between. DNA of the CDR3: TGTGCCAGTAGTATAGATTTGGCGGGTAGGGCCAAAAACATTCAGTACTTC. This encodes CASSIDLAGRAKNIQYF.

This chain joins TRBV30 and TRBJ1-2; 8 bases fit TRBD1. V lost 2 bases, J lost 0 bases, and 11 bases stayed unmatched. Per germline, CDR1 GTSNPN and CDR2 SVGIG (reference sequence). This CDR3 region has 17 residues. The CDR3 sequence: CAWSLRDGTGSNYGYTF. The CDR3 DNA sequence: TGTGCCTGGAGTTTACGGGACGGGACAGGATCTAACTATGGCTACACCTTC.

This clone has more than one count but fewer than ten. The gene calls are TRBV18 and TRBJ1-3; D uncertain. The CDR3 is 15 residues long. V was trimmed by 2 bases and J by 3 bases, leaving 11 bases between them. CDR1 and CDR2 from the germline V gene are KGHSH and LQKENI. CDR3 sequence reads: CASSPMTGSGNTIYF. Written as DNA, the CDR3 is TGTGCCAGCTCACCAATGACGGGGAGTGGAAACACCATATATTTT.

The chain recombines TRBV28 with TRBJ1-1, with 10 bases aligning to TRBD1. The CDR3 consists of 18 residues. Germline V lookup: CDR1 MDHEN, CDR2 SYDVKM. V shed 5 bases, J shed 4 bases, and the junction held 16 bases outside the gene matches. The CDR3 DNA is TGTGCCAGCAGTCCTTCCGGGACAGGGGTTCCTTGGAGCACTGAAGCTTTCTTT. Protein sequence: CASSPSGTGVPWSTEAFF.

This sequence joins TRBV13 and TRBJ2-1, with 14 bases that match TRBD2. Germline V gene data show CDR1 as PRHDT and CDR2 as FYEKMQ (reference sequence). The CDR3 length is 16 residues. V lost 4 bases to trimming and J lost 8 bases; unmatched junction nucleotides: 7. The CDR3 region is CASSSSVTSGGDEQFF. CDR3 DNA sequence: TGTGCCAGCAGCTCGTCCGTGACTAGCGGGGGGGATGAGCAGTTCTTC.

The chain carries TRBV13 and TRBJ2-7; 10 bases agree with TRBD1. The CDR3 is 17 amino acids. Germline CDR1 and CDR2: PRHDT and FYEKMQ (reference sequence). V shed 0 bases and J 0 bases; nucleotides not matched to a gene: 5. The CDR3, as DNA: TGTGCCAGCAGCTTAGGCCTGGGACAGGGGAGCTCCTACGAGCAGTACTTC. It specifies CASSLGLGQGSSYEQYF. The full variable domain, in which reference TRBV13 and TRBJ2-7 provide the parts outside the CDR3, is AAGVIQSPRHLIKEKRETATLKCYPIPRHDTVYWYQQGPGQDPQFLISFYEKMQSDKGSIPDRFSAQQFSDYHSELNMSSLELGDSALYFCASSLGLGQGSSYEQYFGPGTRLTVT.

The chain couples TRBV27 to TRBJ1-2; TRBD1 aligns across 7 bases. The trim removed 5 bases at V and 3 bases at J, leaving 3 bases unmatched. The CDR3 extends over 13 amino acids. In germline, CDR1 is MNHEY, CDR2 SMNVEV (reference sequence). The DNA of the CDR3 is TGTGCCAGCAGTCCCAGGGGGGACTATGGCTACACCTTC. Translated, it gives CASSPRGDYGYTF.

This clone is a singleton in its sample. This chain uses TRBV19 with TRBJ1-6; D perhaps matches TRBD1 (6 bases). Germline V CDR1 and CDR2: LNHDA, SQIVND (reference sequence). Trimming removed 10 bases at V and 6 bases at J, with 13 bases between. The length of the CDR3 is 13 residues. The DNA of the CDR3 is TGTGCCACAACGGGACAAACTAATTCACCCCTCCACTTT. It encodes CATTGQTNSPLHF.

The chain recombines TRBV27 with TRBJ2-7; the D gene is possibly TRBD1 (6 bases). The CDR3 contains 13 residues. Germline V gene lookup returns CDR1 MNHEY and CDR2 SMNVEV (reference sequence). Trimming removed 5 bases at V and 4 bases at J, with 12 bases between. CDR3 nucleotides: TGTGCCAGCAGTGTCAGGGGTGGGTACGAGCAGTACTTC. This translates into CASSVRGGYEQYF.

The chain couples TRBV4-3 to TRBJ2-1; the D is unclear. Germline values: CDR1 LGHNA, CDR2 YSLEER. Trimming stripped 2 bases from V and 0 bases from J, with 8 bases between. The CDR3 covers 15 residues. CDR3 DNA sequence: TGCGCCAGCAGCCAATCTGCGTCCTCCTACAATGAGCAGTTCTTC. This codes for CASSQSASSYNEQFF.

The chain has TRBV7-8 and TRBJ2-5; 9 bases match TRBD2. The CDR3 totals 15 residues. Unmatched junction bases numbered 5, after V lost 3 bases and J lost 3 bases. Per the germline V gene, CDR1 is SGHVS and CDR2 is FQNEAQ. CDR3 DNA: TGTGCCAGCAGCTTTGTAGCGGGGGCGGAAGAGACCCAGTACTTC. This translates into CASSFVAGAEETQYF.